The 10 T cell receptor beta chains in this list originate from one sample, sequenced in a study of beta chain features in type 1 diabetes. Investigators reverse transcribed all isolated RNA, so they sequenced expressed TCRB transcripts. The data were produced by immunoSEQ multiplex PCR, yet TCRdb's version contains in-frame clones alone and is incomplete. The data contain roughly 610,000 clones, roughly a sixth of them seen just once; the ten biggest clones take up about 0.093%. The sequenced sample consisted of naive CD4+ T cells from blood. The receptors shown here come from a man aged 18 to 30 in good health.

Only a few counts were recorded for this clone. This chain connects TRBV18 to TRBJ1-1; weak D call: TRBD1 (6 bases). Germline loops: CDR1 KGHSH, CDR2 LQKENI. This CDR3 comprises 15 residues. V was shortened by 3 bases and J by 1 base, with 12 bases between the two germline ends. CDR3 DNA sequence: TGTGCCAGCTCACCTCAGGGGCTTGCGAACACTGAAGCTTTCTTT. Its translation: CASSPQGLANTEAFF. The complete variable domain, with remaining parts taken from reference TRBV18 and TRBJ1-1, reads NAGVMQNPRHLVRRRGQEARLRCSPMKGHSHVYWYRQLPEEGLKFMVYLQKENIIDESGMPKERFSAEFPKEGPSILRIQQVVRGDSAAYFCASSPQGLANTEAFFGQGTRLTVV.

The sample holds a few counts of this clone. In nucleotides, the CDR3 is TGTGCCAGCAGCGACGTAACAGGGTTGGTGACCGGGGAGCTGTTTTTT. Encoded protein: CASSDVTGLVTGELFF. The rearrangement uses TRBV25-1 and TRBJ2-2, with D possibly being TRBD1 (6 bases). This CDR3 spans 16 amino acids. The V gene's germline CDR1 is MGHDK and CDR2 SYGVNS. Trimming left V 6 bases short and J 5 bases short, with 19 bases between.

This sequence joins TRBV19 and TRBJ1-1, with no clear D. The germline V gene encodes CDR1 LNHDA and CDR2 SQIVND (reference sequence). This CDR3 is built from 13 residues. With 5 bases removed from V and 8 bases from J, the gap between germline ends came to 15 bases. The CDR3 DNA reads TGTGCCAGTAGTGTGTCAGGATTTTCAGAAGCTTTCTTT. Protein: CASSVSGFSEAFF.

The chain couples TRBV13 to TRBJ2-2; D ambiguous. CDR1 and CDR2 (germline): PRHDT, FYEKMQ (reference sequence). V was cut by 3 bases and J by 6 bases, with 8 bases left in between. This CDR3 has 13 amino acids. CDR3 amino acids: CASSFSFSGELFF. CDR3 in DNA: TGTGCCAGCAGCTTTAGTTTCTCCGGGGAGCTGTTTTTT.

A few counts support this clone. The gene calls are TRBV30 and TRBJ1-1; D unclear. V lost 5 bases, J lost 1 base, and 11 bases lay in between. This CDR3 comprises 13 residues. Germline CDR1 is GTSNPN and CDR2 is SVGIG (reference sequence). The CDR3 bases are TGTGCCTGGCGCTATTCGCCGAACACTGAAGCTTTCTTT. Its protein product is CAWRYSPNTEAFF. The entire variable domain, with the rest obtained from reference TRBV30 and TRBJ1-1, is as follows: SQTIHQWPATLVQPVGSPLSLECTVEGTSNPNLYWYRQAAGRGLQLLFYSVGIGQISSEVPQNLSASRPQDRQFILSSKKLLLSDSGFYLCAWRYSPNTEAFFGQGTRLTVV.

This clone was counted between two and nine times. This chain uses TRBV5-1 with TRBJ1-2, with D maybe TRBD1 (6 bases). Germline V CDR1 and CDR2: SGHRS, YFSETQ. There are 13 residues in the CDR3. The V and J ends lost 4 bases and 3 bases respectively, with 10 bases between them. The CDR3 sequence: CASSHRDYYGYTF. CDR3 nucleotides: TGCGCCAGCAGCCACAGGGATTACTATGGCTACACCTTC.

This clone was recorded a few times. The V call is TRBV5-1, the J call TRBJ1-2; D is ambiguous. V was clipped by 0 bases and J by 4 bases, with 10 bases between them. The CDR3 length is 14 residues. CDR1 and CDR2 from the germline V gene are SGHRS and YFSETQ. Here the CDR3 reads CASSLDSPLYGYTF. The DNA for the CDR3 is TGCGCCAGCAGCTTGGACAGTCCCCTCTATGGCTACACCTTC.

DNA of the CDR3: TGCGCCAGCAGCCAAGATACAGGGGGAACTGAAGCTTTCTTT. It specifies CASSQDTGGTEAFF. The chain uses TRBV4-3 and TRBJ1-1; 8 positions match TRBD1. Germline lookup yields CDR1 LGHNA and CDR2 YSLEER. The CDR3 loop spans 14 amino acids. With 0 bases clipped from V and 5 bases from J, the junction kept 2 bases outside the gene matches.

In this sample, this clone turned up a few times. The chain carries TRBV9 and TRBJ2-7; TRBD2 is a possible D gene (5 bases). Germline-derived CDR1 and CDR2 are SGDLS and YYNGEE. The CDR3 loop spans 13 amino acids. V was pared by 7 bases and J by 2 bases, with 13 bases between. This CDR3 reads CASSQGGAYEQYF. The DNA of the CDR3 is TGTGCCAGCTCCCAAGGAGGAGCCTACGAGCAGTACTTC.

The CDR3 loop is CASSLGMVRGTDTQYF. The CDR3 coding sequence is TGTGCCAGCAGCTTAGGAATGGTTAGGGGCACAGATACGCAGTATTTT. V usage is TRBV7-2 and J usage is TRBJ2-3; no reliable D call. Trimming shortened V by 1 base and J by 1 base, and 12 bases separated the two germline ends. Germline assignment: CDR1 SGHTA and CDR2 FQGNSA. CDR3 length: 16 residues.